The present T cell receptor (beta chain) was sequenced within a study of CD8+ T cells in alopecia areata. Study overall: Grafts of skin from C3H/HeJ donors aged roughly 6-13 months with spontaneous alopecia went to female C3H/HeJ mice aged roughly 7-11 weeks. General study points: Normal scalp had lower clonality than lesional scalp, with alopecia totalis/universalis lesions showing this most strongly. Researchers reported that TCR sharing among patients proved less clear than in mice, possibly HLA-linked.

Sequencing used cDNA as its template, made by extracting RNA and reverse transcribing it. Measured with immunoSEQ multiplex PCR; TCRdb has only the in-frame clones, and not every one. The sample yields 270,000 or so clones, without any singletons. Pooled cutaneous lymph node cells were sorted using CD4, CD8alpha, NKG2D, NKG2ACE and other markers. The germline V gene has CDR1 FNHDT and CDR2 SITEND (reference sequence). The CDR3 has 14 residues. V was pared by 2 bases and J by 0 bases, with 6 bases between. This clone was detected only a few times. Its antigen is still unknown. The genes are named according to mouse. The CDR3 extends 4 residues past the end of the read, so its final part is completed from the germline J gene. Other DNA sequences in this specimen translate into the identical CDR3.

The chain uses TRBV19 and TRBJ2-1; D not resolved. Source material: CD4+ T cells sorted from a lymph node. The source is a C3H/HeJ mouse with alopecia areata. This line is of MHC haplotype H2-k. CDR3 sequence reads: CASSIPVNYAEQFF. The covered CDR3 bases are TGTGCCAGCAGTATCCCAGTTAACTATGCT.